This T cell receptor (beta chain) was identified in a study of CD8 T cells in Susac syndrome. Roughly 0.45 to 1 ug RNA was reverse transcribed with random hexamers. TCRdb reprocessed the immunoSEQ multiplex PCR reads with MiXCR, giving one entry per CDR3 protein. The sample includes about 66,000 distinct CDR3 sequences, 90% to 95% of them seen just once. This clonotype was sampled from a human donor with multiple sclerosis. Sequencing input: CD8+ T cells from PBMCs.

For the CDR3, the DNA is TGTGCCAGCTTACCCGGGACAGACTATGGCTACACCTTC. As protein: CASLPGTDYGYTF. The chain employs TRBV7-9 and TRBJ1-2; 7 bases map to TRBD1. After removal of 8 bases from V and 3 bases from J, the junction contained 6 bases not matched to a gene. This CDR3 has 13 amino acids. The germline CDR1 and CDR2 sequences are SEHNR and FQNEAQ (reference sequence).